A selection of T cell receptor beta chains follows, all from one sample in a study of post-analysis software for immune sequencing data. TCRdb used MiXCR to reprocess the PCR reads, holding one entry per CDR3 protein. The data contain about 820,000 distinct CDR3 sequences, roughly 58% of them singletons. The sample was blood. The receptors were gathered from a girl aged 10-17 years with multiple sclerosis. Both conserved end residues are part of each CDR3. The D gene is left open where the match is weak. Clone size is not always given. Where it is, it says once, few, many or a class for expanded clones.

v_gene | d_gene | abundance | CDR3aa
TRBV5-6 | . | . | CASSPGGGVNTEAFF
TRBV15 | TRBD2 | . | CATSGEDSGRGTDTQYF
TRBV30 | . | . | CASIGAPSYNEQFF
TRBV12-3/TRBV12-4 | TRBD1 | . | CASREADRGYGYTF
TRBV29-1 | TRBD1 | . | CSALRDRSSYEQYF
TRBV10-3 | . | . | CAISEGSGPLHF
TRBV11-2 | TRBD2 | . | CASRLAVHTQYF
TRBV6-5 | . | . | CASSRATARQPQHF
TRBV6-1 | . | . | CASGQGEQETQYF
TRBV29-1 | . | . | CSVYSRTRANTEAFF
TRBV14 | TRBD2 | few | CASSRLLAGGAETQYF
TRBV25-1 | . | . | CASSVGEPSNYGYTF
TRBV29-1 | . | . | CSVEGAGDETQYF
TRBV4-2 | TRBD2 | . | CASSQDGTSGSYEQYF
TRBV20-1 | TRBD1 | . | CSARRDRAAYEQYF
TRBV7-3 | TRBD2 | few | CASSLISGGSFSTDTQYF
TRBV7-9 | . | . | CASSLESWQATYEQYF
TRBV7-3 | . | once | CASSLVWGDNEQFF
TRBV6-5 | . | few | CASSSIAYEQYF
TRBV5-1 | . | . | CASSPELLGDEQFF
TRBV3-1 | . | once | CASSQELQASYEQYF
TRBV29-1 | TRBD1 | . | CSVLYPGTGGNNEQFF
TRBV5-1 | TRBD1 | . | CASSLDPGGSEKLFF
TRBV12-3/TRBV12-4 | TRBD2 | . | CASNFPLGSGRNHEQFF
TRBV27 | . | . | CASSSRYHRVLKGDERYF
TRBV20-1 | TRBD2 | few | CSAKLTGGAGETQYF
TRBV12-3/TRBV12-4 | . | few | CASSLYRERNEQFF
TRBV5-1 | . | once | CASSRFPGFQETQYF
TRBV7-9 | . | once | CASTTLAGLGANVLTF
TRBV29-1 | TRBD2 | . | CSVESQRESRYEQYF
TRBV7-6 | . | . | CASSAQGSGYGYTF
TRBV6-2/TRBV6-3 | . | . | CATIRTPGWTPLHF
TRBV12-3/TRBV12-4 | . | . | CASSYRVSRLETQYF
TRBV27 | . | . | CASSGSRLGGNEQFF
TRBV4-1 | TRBD2 | few | CASSRLAGDMNTQYF
TRBV6-5 | TRBD2 | few | CASSYRSGRRHNEQYF
TRBV5-1 | . | . | CASSLGSGPGNEKLFF
TRBV12-5 | . | . | CASGPDGGETQYF
TRBV6-5 | . | . | CASSYVWTLTHHEQFF
TRBV6-2/TRBV6-3 | . | . | CASRTPLTSTDTQYF
TRBV12-3/TRBV12-4 | . | . | CASSLSQSYEQYF
TRBV24-1 | . | . | CATSDGGGQVYEQYF
TRBV5-1 | . | . | CASSLAAGIEQYF
TRBV10-2 | TRBD2 | . | CASKGLHYEQYF
TRBV12-3/TRBV12-4 | TRBD2 | few | CASTRTSRYNEQFF
TRBV20-1 | . | . | CSAEERKGTYEQYF
TRBV12-3/TRBV12-4 | . | . | CASSLGLQLNTEAFF
TRBV28 | . | . | CASSRRLNEQYF